Below are 26 T cell receptor beta chains sequenced from a single sample in a study of T cell repertoires in cytomegalovirus infection. TCRdb analysed the reads with MiXCR anew, one entry per CDR3 protein. The table records around 540,000 distinct CDR3 sequences, roughly a third of them present only once. Their antigen targets remain unknown. Specimen: cultured PBMCs, collected from culture after CMV antigen stimulation. The source of these receptors is a human donor in good health (CMV status not recorded). Some clones in this sample may be carry-over from other donors' samples.

The sample holds many counts of this clonotype. J is TRBJ2-7 and V is TRBV7-6, with a tentative D call TRBD1 (5 bases). From germline, CDR1 is SGHVS and CDR2 FNYEAQ. The CDR3 totals 14 residues. Trimming cost V 0 bases and J 4 bases, with 10 bases left between them. The CDR3: CASSLARGAYEQYF. CDR3 bases: TGTGCCAGCAGCTTAGCGCGTGGGGCGTACGAGCAGTACTTC.

This clonotype has a handful of counts. This rearrangement joins TRBV7-2 to TRBJ1-6; D unresolved. CDR3 size: 12 residues. CDR1 and CDR2 (germline): SGHTA, FQGNSA. V was shortened by 5 bases and J by 12 bases, with 11 bases between the two germline ends. CDR3: CASSHQREPLHF. Written as DNA, the CDR3 is TGTGCCAGCAGCCACCAGAGGGAACCCCTCCACTTT.

The chain combines TRBV7-6 with TRBJ2-1, with 7 bases fitting TRBD2. V lost 5 bases to trimming and J lost 4 bases; unmatched junction nucleotides: 11. Germline V gives CDR1 SGHVS, CDR2 FNYEAQ. This CDR3 has 16 amino acids. The DNA for the CDR3 is TGTGCCAGCAGCACCCAAGCGGGATCTTGGTACAATGAGCAGTTCTTC. This translates into CASSTQAGSWYNEQFF.

The V and J genes are TRBV11-2 and TRBJ2-5; a weak D match, TRBD1 (5 bases). Trimming removed 4 bases from V and 0 bases from J, with 15 bases in between. Germline V gene sequence: CDR1 SGHAT, CDR2 FQNNGV. CDR3 length equals 16 residues. CDR3 DNA sequence: TGTGCCAGCAGCTATTTGGGGCCATGGGACCAAGAGACCCAGTACTTC. This gives the protein CASSYLGPWDQETQYF.

The chain joins TRBV7-2 to TRBJ2-1; D not certain. CDR3 size: 12 residues. The germline CDR1 and CDR2 sequences are SGHTA and FQGNSA. Trimming removed 5 bases from V and 12 bases from J, with 14 bases in between. The CDR3 DNA reads as TGTGCCAGCAGCGAAGACCGGTTGGTGCAGTTCTTC. It translates to CASSEDRLVQFF.

This clonotype was detected a few times. This chain links TRBV20-1 with TRBJ2-3; 8 bases are shared with TRBD1. Germline V CDR1 and CDR2: DFQATT, SNEGSKA (reference sequence). Losses at the gene ends were 2 bases for V and 9 bases for J; bases not matched to a gene: 10. CDR3 length: 14 amino acids. The DNA of the CDR3 is TGCAGTGCTAGATTAGGGACAGGCGTTACGACGCAGTATTTT. Translation: CSARLGTGVTTQYF.

The chain combines TRBV10-3 with TRBJ2-1, with no clear D. The germline V and J ends were trimmed by 4 bases and 3 bases, with 7 bases remaining between them. Germline loops: CDR1 ENHRY, CDR2 SYGVKD. This CDR3 spans 13 amino acids. CDR3 bases: TGTGCCATCAGTGCGGACGGCTACAATGAGCAGTTCTTC. Amino acids: CAISADGYNEQFF.

This clonotype was seen just once. The rearrangement links TRBV7-2 to TRBJ2-1; perhaps TRBD2 as D (5 bases). CDR3 length: 13 residues. With 4 bases removed from V and 4 bases from J, the gap between germline ends came to 8 bases. CDR1 and CDR2 (germline): SGHTA, FQGNSA. The CDR3, as DNA: TGTGCCAGCAGCTCGGGATTTTACAATGAGCAGTTCTTC. Translation gives CASSSGFYNEQFF.

The gene calls are TRBV7-6 and TRBJ2-7; 7 bases align to TRBD2. Germline CDR1 SGHVS, CDR2 FNYEAQ. Trimming cost V 4 bases and J 4 bases; bases outside gene matches: 13. The CDR3 consists of 16 residues. CDR3 nucleotides: TGTGCCAGCAGCTCACCCGACGGGAGGCCTATATACGAGCAGTACTTC. Protein: CASSSPDGRPIYEQYF. Together with reference TRBV7-6 and TRBJ2-7, the CDR3 gives the full variable domain: GAGVSQSPRYKVTKRGQDVALRCDPISGHVSLYWYRQALGQGPEFLTYFNYEAQQDKSGLPNDRFSAERPEGSISTLTIQRTEQRDSAMYRCASSSPDGRPIYEQYFGPGTRLTVT.

At least ten counts were recorded for this clonotype. The chain links TRBV7-9 to TRBJ2-7; 7 nucleotides align to TRBD1. V lost 4 bases, J lost 1 base, and 4 bases stayed unmatched. Germline CDR1 SEHNR, CDR2 FQNEAQ (reference sequence). The CDR3 length is 14 residues. The CDR3 nucleotides read TGTGCCAGCAGCTCCCGGGACAGTTCCTACGAGCAGTACTTC. The encoded protein is CASSSRDSSYEQYF.

This rearrangement joins TRBV10-3 to TRBJ1-5; no clear D. The CDR3 has 16 residues. Germline V gives CDR1 ENHRY, CDR2 SYGVKD. Trimming cost V 4 bases and J 0 bases, with 13 bases left between them. In DNA form, the CDR3 reads TGTGCCATCAGTGCGAAGTCAGCCTTTAGCAATCAGCCCCAGCATTTT. It encodes CAISAKSAFSNQPQHF.

In the case of this clonotype: A read error may account for a junction end that differs from germline. V gene TRBV18 combines with J gene TRBJ2-5; D is possibly TRBD2 (5 bases). CDR3 size: 16 residues. The germline V gene has CDR1 KGHSH and CDR2 LQKENI. CDR3 amino acids: CASSPLTRTDQETQYF. The CDR3 coding sequence is TGTGCCAGCTCACCACTCACTAGAACGGACCAGGAGACCCAGTACTTC.

This clonotype appeared a few times. The chain couples TRBV7-2 to TRBJ2-1; 8 nucleotides align to TRBD1. J lost 6 bases, V lost 5 bases, and 15 bases had no gene match. This CDR3 contains 17 residues. The germline V gene encodes CDR1 SGHTA and CDR2 FQGNSA. CDR3 bases: TGTGCCAGCAGCCCTTGGACAGGGAACCCCTCTGTCAATGAGCAGTTCTTC. Protein product: CASSPWTGNPSVNEQFF.

This clonotype has just a few counts. The V call is TRBV20-1, the J call TRBJ1-5; TRBD1 aligns across 7 bases. Germline CDR1 is DFQATT and CDR2 is SNEGSKA (reference sequence). The CDR3 spans 14 residues. The ends lost 2 bases at V and 6 bases at J; junction bases unmatched: 7. CDR3 sequence reads: CSARLHRGAQPQHF. Written as DNA, the CDR3 is TGCAGTGCTAGACTTCACAGGGGAGCTCAGCCCCAGCATTTT.

A few counts support this clonotype. The chain uses TRBV5-1 and TRBJ2-1; no reliable D call. The V end was cut by 5 bases, the J end by 2 bases, with 8 bases between. This CDR3 has 13 amino acids. Per the germline V gene, CDR1 is SGHRS and CDR2 is YFSETQ. The CDR3 coding sequence is TGCGCCAGCAGTGGGGAAACCTACAATGAGCAGTTCTTC. This codes for CASSGETYNEQFF.

This clonotype was seen a handful of times. V usage is TRBV12-3 or TRBV12-4 and J usage is TRBJ1-5; D not resolved. V shed 5 bases and J shed 10 bases, with 15 bases lying between them. There are 13 residues in the CDR3. Here the CDR3 DNA reads TGTGCCAGCAGTCCTTTGTGGCTCAGCCCCCAGCATTTT. It codes for CASSPLWLSPQHF.

This clonotype was recorded at least ten times. The chain links TRBV7-2 to TRBJ2-7, with D tentatively TRBD1 (7 bases). This CDR3 is 16 amino acids long. The germline gives CDR1 SGHTA, CDR2 FQGNSA. V lost 6 bases and J lost 0, with 18 bases in between. CDR3 in DNA: TGTGCCAGCAGTCAAACCGCAGGGGGGAGCTCCTACGAGCAGTACTTC. This sequence encodes CASSQTAGGSSYEQYF.

This clonotype was seen only a few times. The V gene is TRBV7-6, the J gene TRBJ2-7, with D unresolved. CDR1 is SGHVS, CDR2 FNYEAQ, per germline. The CDR3 loop spans 14 amino acids. The V and J ends lost 4 bases and 5 bases respectively, with 15 bases between them. CDR3 DNA sequence: TGTGCCAGCAGCTCCCGCCTACGAAATGACGAGCAGTACTTC. Translated, it gives CASSSRLRNDEQYF.

This clonotype appeared once. The gene calls are TRBV7-6 and TRBJ2-3, with 9 positions matching TRBD2. The CDR3 is 15 amino acids. CDR1 SGHVS and CDR2 FNYEAQ come from the germline V gene. V lost 3 bases to trimming and J lost 3 bases; unmatched junction nucleotides: 4. The CDR3 DNA reads as TGTGCCAGCAGCTTTACTAGCGGGTGGACAGATACGCAGTATTTT. Its translation is CASSFTSGWTDTQYF. Full variable domain (missing parts from reference TRBV7-6 and TRBJ2-3): GAGVSQSPRYKVTKRGQDVALRCDPISGHVSLYWYRQALGQGPEFLTYFNYEAQQDKSGLPNDRFSAERPEGSISTLTIQRTEQRDSAMYRCASSFTSGWTDTQYFGPGTRLTVL.

This clonotype was recorded many times. The V and J genes are TRBV7-2 and TRBJ2-3; D tentatively fits TRBD1 or TRBD2 (5 bases each). Germline assignment: CDR1 SGHTA and CDR2 FQGNSA. Between the trimmed V and J ends, which lost 5 bases and 1 base, there was a span of 13 bases. This CDR3 has 15 amino acids. The CDR3 here is CASSLMGPGTDTQYF. For the CDR3, the DNA is TGTGCCAGCAGCCTGATGGGACCAGGCACAGATACGCAGTATTTT.

This clonotype has a handful of counts. The CDR3 is CASSYSQTSGRTNTGELFF. CDR3 sequence (DNA): TGTGCCAGCAGTTACTCACAGACTAGCGGGAGGACGAACACCGGGGAGCTGTTTTTT. V gene TRBV6-2 or TRBV6-3 combines with J gene TRBJ2-2, with 13 bases fitting TRBD2. CDR1 and CDR2 (germline): MNHEY, SVGEGT. With 0 bases clipped from V and 0 bases from J, the junction kept 4 bases outside the gene matches. This CDR3 spans 19 amino acids.

The chain employs TRBV11-2 and TRBJ2-7, with no clear D. Germline V gene data show CDR1 as SGHAT and CDR2 as FQNNGV. The CDR3 is made up of 14 amino acids. The V end was cut by 7 bases, the J end by 4 bases, with 17 bases between. For the CDR3, the DNA is TGTGCCAGCACGCCCTCGCCTCTCCTATACGAGCAGTACGTC. Amino acids: CASTPSPLLYEQYV.

This clonotype was seen at least ten times. The V gene is TRBV28, the J gene TRBJ1-4, with D unresolved. Between the trimmed V and J ends, which lost 6 bases and 3 bases, there was a span of 11 bases. Looked up from germline, CDR1 is MDHEN and CDR2 is SYDVKM. This CDR3 comprises 14 residues. This chain's CDR3 is CASRTGSPNEKLFF. The CDR3 bases are TGTGCCAGCAGGACCGGGTCTCCTAATGAAAAACTGTTTTTT.

This rearrangement joins TRBV28 to TRBJ2-5, with 7 bases matching TRBD2. Trimming cost V 3 bases and J 5 bases; bases outside gene matches: 27. The CDR3 length is 21 residues. Germline lookup yields CDR1 MDHEN and CDR2 SYDVKM. CDR3 residues: CASSFPASETSLERGWETQYF. The CDR3 nucleotides read TGTGCCAGCAGTTTTCCTGCGTCTGAGACTAGCCTAGAGAGAGGCTGGGAGACCCAGTACTTC.

This clonotype was recorded a few times. The CDR3 sequence is CASSRARESSYEQYV. In DNA, the CDR3 is TGCGCCAGCAGTCGAGCAAGGGAAAGCTCCTACGAGCAGTACGTC. This chain connects TRBV23-1 to TRBJ2-7; no firm D call. TRBV23-1 is an ORF, and what it does is uncertain. V shed 4 bases and J shed 0 bases, with 13 bases lying between them. The CDR3 totals 15 residues.

This clonotype appeared a few times. The chain combines TRBV6-6 with TRBJ2-1; 12 positions match TRBD1. The CDR3 runs to 19 residues. V dropped 2 bases and J dropped 3; count of bases not matched to a gene: 11. CDR1 is MNHNY, CDR2 SVGAGI, per germline (reference sequence). CDR3 nucleotide sequence: TGTGCCAGCAGTTACCTCATCTTGGGGACAGGGGGCAACTACAATGAGCAGTTCTTC. As protein: CASSYLILGTGGNYNEQFF.